The sequence of this T cell receptor beta chain was determined in a study of neurological immune-mediated disorders. Notes on the study in general: The study found no CDR3 amino acid sequences shared by expanded clones across subjects, suggesting private repertoires in all groups. Patients with HTLV-1-associated myelopathy showed the most TCR clonal expansion. Those with multiple sclerosis showed the least, falling below healthy controls. Phylogenetic grouping assigned the repertoires of 18 of 34 multiple sclerosis patients to a single cluster of related CDR3 sequences. This cluster may be a repertoire-level signature.

The germline V gene has CDR1 DFQATT and CDR2 SNEGSKA (reference sequence). This CDR3 is 14 amino acids long. V lost 3 bases, J lost 2 bases, and 5 bases stayed unmatched. The sample holds many counts of this clonotype. What it binds is unknown. TCRdb itself ran the 5' RACE reads through MiXCR, one entry per CDR3 protein. This sample has about 66,000 distinct CDR3 sequences, with 4.8% found just once. The TCR originated in a woman aged 65 to 85 with multiple sclerosis. The J gene is TRBJ2-3, the V gene TRBV20-1; 7 bases are a match to TRBD2. Sequenced sample: PBMCs. CDR3 loop: CSARGLTFTDTQYF. The CDR3 nucleotides are TGCAGTGCTAGGGGACTAACTTTCACAGATACGCAGTATTTT.